This T cell receptor (beta chain) was observed in a study of cytomegalovirus exposure and HLA in healthy donors. Notes on the study in general: In the analysis, some V segments, TRBV6-2 and TRBV6-3 included, were excluded as indistinguishable. What a later analysis reportedly showed was that an Asian-associated ancestry cluster had fewer N-insertions than the roughly 700-donor mean.

Turning to this clone: Its specificity is unknown.

Use of 60 Vbeta and 13 Jbeta primers characterized the PCR. Sequenced by immunoSEQ multiplex PCR; TCRdb stores in-frame clones only, minus some. The profile shows some 130,000 clones, about 73% of them singletons. At collection, donors were nominally healthy, but unrecorded immune exposures were probable. The germline V gene encodes CDR1 LNHDA and CDR2 SQIVND (reference sequence). The CDR3 runs 13 residues. Between the trimmed V and J ends, which lost 3 bases and 4 bases, there was a span of 7 bases. The rearrangement links TRBV19 to TRBJ1-5; no definite D call. Sample: PBMCs. The TCR originated in a woman in her forties or fifties in good health and CMV-seropositive. The DNA for the CDR3 is TGTGCCAGTAGTATCCAGGCTAATCAGCCCCAGCATTTT. Protein sequence: CASSIQANQPQHF.